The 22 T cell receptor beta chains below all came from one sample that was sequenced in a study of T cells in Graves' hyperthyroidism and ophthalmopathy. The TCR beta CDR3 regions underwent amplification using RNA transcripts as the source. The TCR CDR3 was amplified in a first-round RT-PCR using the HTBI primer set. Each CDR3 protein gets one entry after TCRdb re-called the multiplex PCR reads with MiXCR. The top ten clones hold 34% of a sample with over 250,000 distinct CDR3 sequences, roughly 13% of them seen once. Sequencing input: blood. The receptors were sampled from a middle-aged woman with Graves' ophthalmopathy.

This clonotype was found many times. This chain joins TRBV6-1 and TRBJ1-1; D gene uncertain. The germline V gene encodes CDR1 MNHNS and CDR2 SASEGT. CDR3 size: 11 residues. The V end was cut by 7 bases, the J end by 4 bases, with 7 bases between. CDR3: CASTQFTEAFF. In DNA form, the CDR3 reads TGTGCCAGCACTCAGTTCACTGAAGCTTTCTTT.

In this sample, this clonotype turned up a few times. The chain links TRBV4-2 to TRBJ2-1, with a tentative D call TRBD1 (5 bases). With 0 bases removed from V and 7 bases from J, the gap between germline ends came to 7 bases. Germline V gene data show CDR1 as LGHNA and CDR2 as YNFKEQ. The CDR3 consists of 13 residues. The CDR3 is CASSQDKGNEQFF. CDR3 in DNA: TGTGCCAGCAGCCAAGATAAGGGGAATGAGCAGTTCTTC.

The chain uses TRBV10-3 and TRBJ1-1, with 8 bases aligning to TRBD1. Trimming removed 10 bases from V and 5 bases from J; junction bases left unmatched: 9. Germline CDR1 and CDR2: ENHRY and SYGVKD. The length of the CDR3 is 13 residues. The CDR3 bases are TGTGCCACCGAGCAGGGGGCTGGGACTGAAGCTTTCTTT. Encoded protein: CATEQGAGTEAFF.

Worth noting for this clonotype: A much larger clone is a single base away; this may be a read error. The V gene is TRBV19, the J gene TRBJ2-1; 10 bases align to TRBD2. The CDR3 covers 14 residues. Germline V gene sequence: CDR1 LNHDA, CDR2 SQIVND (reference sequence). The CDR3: CATGTSDPYNKQFF. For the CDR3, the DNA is TGTGCCACCGGGACTAGCGATCCCTACAATAAGCAGTTCTTC.

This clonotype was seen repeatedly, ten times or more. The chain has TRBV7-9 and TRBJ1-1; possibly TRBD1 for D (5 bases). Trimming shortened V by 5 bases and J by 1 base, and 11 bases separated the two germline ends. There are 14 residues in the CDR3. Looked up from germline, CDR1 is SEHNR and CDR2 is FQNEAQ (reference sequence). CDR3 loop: CASSPGPENTEAFF. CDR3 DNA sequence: TGTGCCAGCAGCCCGGGACCCGAGAACACTGAAGCTTTCTTT. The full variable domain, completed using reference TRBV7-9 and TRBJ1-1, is DTGVSQNPRHKITKRGQNVTFRCDPISEHNRLYWYRQTLGQGPEFLTYFQNEAQLEKSRLLSDRFSAERPKGSFSTLEIQRTEQGDSAMYLCASSPGPENTEAFFGQGTRLTVV.

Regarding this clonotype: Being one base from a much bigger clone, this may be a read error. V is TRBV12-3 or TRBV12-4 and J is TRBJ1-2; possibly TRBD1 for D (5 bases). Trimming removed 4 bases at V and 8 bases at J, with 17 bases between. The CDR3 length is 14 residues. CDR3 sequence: CASSSQGSPWGYTF. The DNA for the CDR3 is TGTGCCAGCAGTTCCCAGGGATCTCCGTGGGGCTACACCTTC.

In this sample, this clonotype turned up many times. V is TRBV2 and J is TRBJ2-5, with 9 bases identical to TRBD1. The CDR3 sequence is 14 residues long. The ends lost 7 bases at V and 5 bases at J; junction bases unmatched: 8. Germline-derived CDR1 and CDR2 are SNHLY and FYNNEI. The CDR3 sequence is CASNGQGTRETQYF. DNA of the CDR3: TGTGCCAGCAACGGACAGGGGACGAGGGAGACCCAGTACTTC. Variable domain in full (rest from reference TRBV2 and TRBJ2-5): EPEVTQTPSHQVTQMGQEVILRCVPISNHLYFYWYRQILGQKVEFLVSFYNNEISEKSEIFDDQFSVERPDGSNFTLKIRSTKLEDSAMYFCASNGQGTRETQYFGPGTRLLVL.

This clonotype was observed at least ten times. The CDR3 coding sequence is TGTGCCAGCAGTTTGGATCGGACAACCGGGAGGCACAATGAGCAGTTCTTC. Translation: CASSLDRTTGRHNEQFF. The chain is built from TRBV28 and TRBJ2-1; 7 bases agree with TRBD2. The junction had 13 bases not matched to a gene; V was cut back by 3 bases and J by 5 bases. CDR3 length: 17 amino acids. Germline values: CDR1 MDHEN, CDR2 SYDVKM.

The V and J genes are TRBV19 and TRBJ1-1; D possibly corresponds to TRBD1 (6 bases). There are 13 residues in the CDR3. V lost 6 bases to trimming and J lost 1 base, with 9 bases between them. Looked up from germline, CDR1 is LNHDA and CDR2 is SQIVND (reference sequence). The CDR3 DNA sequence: TGTGCCAGTAGAACACAGGGGAACACTGAAGCTTTCTTT. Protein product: CASRTQGNTEAFF.

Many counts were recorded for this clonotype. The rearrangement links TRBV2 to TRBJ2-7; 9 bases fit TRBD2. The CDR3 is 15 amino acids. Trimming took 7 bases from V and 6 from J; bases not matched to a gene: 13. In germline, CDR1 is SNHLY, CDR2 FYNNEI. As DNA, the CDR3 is TGTGCCAGCACCTCAGAGGGCGGGAGGGCCGCCGAGCAGTACTTC. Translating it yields CASTSEGGRAAEQYF.

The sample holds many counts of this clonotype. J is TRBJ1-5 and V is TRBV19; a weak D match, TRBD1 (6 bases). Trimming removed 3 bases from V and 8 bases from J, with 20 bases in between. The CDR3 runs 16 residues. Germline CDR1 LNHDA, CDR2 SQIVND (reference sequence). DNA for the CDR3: TGTGCCAGTAGTATGGGGGCGGCGCCTTGGCAAGAGCCCCAGCATTTT. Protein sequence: CASSMGAAPWQEPQHF. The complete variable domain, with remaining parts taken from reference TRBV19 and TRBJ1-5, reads DGGITQSPKYLFRKEGQNVTLSCEQNLNHDAMYWYRQDPGQGLRLIYYSQIVNDFQKGDIAEGYSVSREKKESFPLTVTSAQKNPTAFYLCASSMGAAPWQEPQHFGDGTRLSIL.

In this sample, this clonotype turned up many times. CDR3 DNA sequence: TGCGCCAGCAGCTTTGGGACAGATTACGAGCAGTACTTC. It specifies CASSFGTDYEQYF. This chain uses TRBV5-1 with TRBJ2-7; 7 nucleotides line up with TRBD1. Trimming cost V 2 bases and J 4 bases; bases outside gene matches: 3. The CDR3 is 13 residues long. Germline V gene lookup returns CDR1 SGHRS and CDR2 YFSETQ.

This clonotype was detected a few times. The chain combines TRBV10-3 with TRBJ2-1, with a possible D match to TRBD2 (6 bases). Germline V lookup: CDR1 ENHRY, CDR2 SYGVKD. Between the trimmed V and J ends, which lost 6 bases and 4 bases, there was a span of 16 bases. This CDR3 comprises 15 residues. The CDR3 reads CAIRVGTGPYNEQFF. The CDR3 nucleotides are TGTGCCATCAGGGTCGGGACTGGGCCATACAATGAGCAGTTCTTC.

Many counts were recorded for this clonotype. The CDR3 region is CASQGTTYTEAFF. Written as DNA, the CDR3 is TGTGCCAGCCAGGGCACTACTTACACTGAAGCTTTCTTT. This sequence joins TRBV28 and TRBJ1-1; weak D call: TRBD1 (5 bases). The CDR3 has 13 amino acids. Between the trimmed V and J ends, which lost 8 bases and 3 bases, there was a span of 13 bases. CDR1 is MDHEN, CDR2 SYDVKM, per germline.

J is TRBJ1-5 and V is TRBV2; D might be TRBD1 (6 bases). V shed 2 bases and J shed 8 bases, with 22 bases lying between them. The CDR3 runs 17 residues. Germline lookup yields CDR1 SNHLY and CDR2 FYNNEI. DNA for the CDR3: TGTGCCAGCAGTGAACAGGGGACTAGCGGGACCGGGGAGCCCCAGCATTTT. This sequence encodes CASSEQGTSGTGEPQHF.

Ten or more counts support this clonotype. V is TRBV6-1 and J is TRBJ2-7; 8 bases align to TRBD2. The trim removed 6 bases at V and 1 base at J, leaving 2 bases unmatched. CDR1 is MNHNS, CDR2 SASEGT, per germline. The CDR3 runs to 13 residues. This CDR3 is CASRAGGSYEQYF. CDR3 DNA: TGTGCCAGCAGGGCGGGGGGATCCTACGAGCAGTACTTC.

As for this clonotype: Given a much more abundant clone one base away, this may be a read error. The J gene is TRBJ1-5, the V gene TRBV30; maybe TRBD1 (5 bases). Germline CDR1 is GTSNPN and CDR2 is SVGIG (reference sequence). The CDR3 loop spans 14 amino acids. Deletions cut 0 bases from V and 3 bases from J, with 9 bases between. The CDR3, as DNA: TGTGCCTGGAGTGTGGGGACGAACAATCAGCCCCAGCATTTT. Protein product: CAWSVGTNNQPQHF. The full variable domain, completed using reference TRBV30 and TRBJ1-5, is SQTIHQWPATLVQPVGSPLSLECTVEGTSNPNLYWYRQAAGRGLQLLFYSVGIGQISSEVPQNLSASRPQDRQFILSSKKLLLSDSGFYLCAWSVGTNNQPQHFGDGTRLSIL.

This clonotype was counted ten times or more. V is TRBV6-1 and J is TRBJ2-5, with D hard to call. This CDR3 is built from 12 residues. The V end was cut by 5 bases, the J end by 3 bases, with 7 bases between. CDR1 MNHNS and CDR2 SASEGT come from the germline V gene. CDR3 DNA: TGTGCCAGCAGTCGGGTCAAAGAGACCCAGTACTTC. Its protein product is CASSRVKETQYF.

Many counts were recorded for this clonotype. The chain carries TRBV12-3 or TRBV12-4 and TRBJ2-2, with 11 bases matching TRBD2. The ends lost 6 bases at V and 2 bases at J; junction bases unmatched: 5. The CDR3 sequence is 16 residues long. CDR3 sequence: CASSLGLAANTGELFF. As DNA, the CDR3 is TGTGCCAGCAGCCTGGGACTAGCGGCTAACACCGGGGAGCTGTTTTTT.

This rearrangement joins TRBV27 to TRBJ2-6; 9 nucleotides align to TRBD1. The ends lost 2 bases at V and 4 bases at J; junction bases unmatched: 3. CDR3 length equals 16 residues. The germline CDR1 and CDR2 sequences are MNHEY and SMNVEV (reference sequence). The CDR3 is CASSLRDRAGANVLTF. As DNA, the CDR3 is TGTGCCAGCAGTTTAAGGGACAGGGCCGGGGCCAACGTCCTGACTTTC.

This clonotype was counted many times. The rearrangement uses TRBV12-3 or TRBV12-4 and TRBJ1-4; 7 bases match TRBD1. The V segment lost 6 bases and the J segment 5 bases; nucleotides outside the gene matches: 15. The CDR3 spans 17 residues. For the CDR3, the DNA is TGTGCCAGCAGGGGGGACAGACTATTTACCGAAAATGAAAAACTGTTTTTT. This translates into CASRGDRLFTENEKLFF.

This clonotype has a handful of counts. The CDR3: CASSPTGLKLFF. The CDR3 DNA is TGTGCCAGCAGCCCAACAGGGCTTAAACTGTTTTTT. The chain uses TRBV7-8 and TRBJ1-4; weak D call: TRBD1 (6 bases). The CDR3 spans 12 residues. Germline V gene lookup returns CDR1 SGHVS and CDR2 FQNEAQ. Trimming took off 5 bases at V and 11 bases at J, with 12 bases between the two ends.